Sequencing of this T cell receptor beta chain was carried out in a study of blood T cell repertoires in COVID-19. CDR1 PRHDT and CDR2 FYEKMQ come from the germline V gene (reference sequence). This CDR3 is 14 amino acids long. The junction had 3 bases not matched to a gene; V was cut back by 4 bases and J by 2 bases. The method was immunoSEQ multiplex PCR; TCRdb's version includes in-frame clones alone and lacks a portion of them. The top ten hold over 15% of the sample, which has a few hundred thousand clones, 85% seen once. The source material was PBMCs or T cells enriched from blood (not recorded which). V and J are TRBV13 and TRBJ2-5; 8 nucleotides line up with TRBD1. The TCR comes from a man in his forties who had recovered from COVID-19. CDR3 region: CASSSTGDQETQYF. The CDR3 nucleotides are TGTGCCAGCAGCTCGACAGGGGATCAAGAGACCCAGTACTTC.